The 28 T cell receptor beta chains below all came from one sample that was sequenced in a study of T cell responses to AZD1222 COVID-19 vaccine. Profiling relied on immunoSEQ multiplex PCR, and the TCRdb table lists in-frame clones only, not all of them. The table has tens of thousands of clones, approximately 86% seen once; the top ten hold 5.5% to 7%. Sequenced material: peripheral blood, taken on day 0 of AZD1222 vaccination. The receptors stem from an adult in good health.

The chain employs TRBV28 and TRBJ2-5; 10 nucleotides match TRBD1. V shed 6 bases and J 5 bases; nucleotides not matched to a gene: 9. The V gene's germline CDR1 is MDHEN and CDR2 SYDVKM. The CDR3 length is 15 residues. The CDR3 is CASSNPDRGLETQYF. CDR3 DNA: TGTGCCAGCAGCAATCCAGACAGGGGGCTTGAGACCCAGTACTTC.

The chain is built from TRBV11-3 and TRBJ1-5; D gene uncertain. The CDR3 consists of 16 residues. Germline CDR1 is SGHNT and CDR2 is YENEEA. V shed 6 bases and J shed 1 base, with 16 bases lying between them. CDR3 sequence (DNA): TGTGCCAGCAGACCCATCCCGGGTGTGAGCAATCAGCCCCAGCATTTT. This gives the protein CASRPIPGVSNQPQHF.

The chain recombines TRBV5-1 with TRBJ1-1; D unresolved. Trimming cost V 7 bases and J 0 bases, with 16 bases left between them. This CDR3 is built from 15 residues. The V gene's germline CDR1 is SGHRS and CDR2 YFSETQ. As DNA, the CDR3 is TGCGCCAGCTCCCCCCGAGAGGGCATGAACACTGAAGCTTTCTTT. This translates into CASSPREGMNTEAFF. The entire variable domain, with the rest obtained from reference TRBV5-1 and TRBJ1-1, is as follows: KAGVTQTPRYLIKTRGQQVTLSCSPISGHRSVSWYQQTPGQGLQFLFEYFSETQRNKGNFPGRFSGRQFSNSRSEMNVSTLELGDSALYLCASSPREGMNTEAFFGQGTRLTVV.

The CDR3 spells CASSGGANNEQFF. The DNA of the CDR3 is TGTGCCAGCAGTGGCGGGGCTAACAATGAGCAGTTCTTC. This rearrangement joins TRBV5-4 to TRBJ2-1, with D tentatively TRBD2 (6 bases). Trimming stripped 5 bases from V and 5 bases from J, with 11 bases between. Germline V gene data show CDR1 as SGHNT and CDR2 as YYREEE (reference sequence). The CDR3 totals 13 residues.

This clone has just one count. The chain employs TRBV6-5 and TRBJ2-7; 9 bases are a match to TRBD1. Losses at the gene ends were 3 bases for V and 4 bases for J; bases not matched to a gene: 4. The length of the CDR3 is 14 residues. In germline, CDR1 is MNHEY, CDR2 SVGAGI. Here the CDR3 DNA reads TGTGCCAGCAGTTATGGGACAGGGTGGTACGAGCAGTACTTC. The encoded protein is CASSYGTGWYEQYF.

The V and J genes are TRBV5-1 and TRBJ2-2, with TRBD2 matching over 12 bases. J lost 5 bases, V lost 5 bases, and 1 base had no gene match. The germline V gene encodes CDR1 SGHRS and CDR2 YFSETQ. This CDR3 is built from 14 residues. In DNA, the CDR3 is TGCGCCAGCAGAGGACTAGCGGGGACCGGGGAGCTGTTTTTT. Encoded protein: CASRGLAGTGELFF.

This clone appeared once. The genes are TRBV19 and TRBJ2-2; D possibly corresponds to TRBD1 (6 bases). Trimming pared 1 base from V and 4 bases from J, leaving 10 bases between. CDR3 length: 15 amino acids. Germline V gene data show CDR1 as LNHDA and CDR2 as SQIVND (reference sequence). CDR3 loop: CASSIVGAVTGELFF. As DNA, the CDR3 is TGTGCCAGTAGTATAGTGGGGGCTGTCACCGGGGAGCTGTTTTTT.

J is TRBJ1-6 and V is TRBV27; no clear D gene. The CDR3 extends over 14 amino acids. CDR1 is MNHEY, CDR2 SMNVEV, per germline (reference sequence). Trimming stripped 3 bases from V and 4 bases from J, with 7 bases between. CDR3 sequence reads: CASSFSAYNSPLHF. CDR3 sequence (DNA): TGTGCCAGCAGTTTCTCGGCATATAATTCACCCCTCCACTTT.

The V gene is TRBV29-1, the J gene TRBJ1-2; D call uncertain. CDR3 size: 14 residues. Trimming removed 4 bases at V and 0 bases at J, with 12 bases between. CDR1 and CDR2 from the germline V gene are SQVTM and ANQGSEA. CDR3 loop: CSVGQPGSNYGYTF. The CDR3, as DNA: TGCAGCGTTGGTCAACCCGGATCTAACTATGGCTACACCTTC. The variable domain in full, with the rest retrieved from reference TRBV29-1 and TRBJ1-2, is SAVISQKPSRDICQRGTSLTIQCQVDSQVTMMFWYRQQPGQSLTLIATANQGSEATYESGFVIDKFPISRPNLTFSTLTVSNMSPEDSSIYLCSVGQPGSNYGYTFGSGTRLTVV.

V is TRBV6-8 and J is TRBJ2-5; 8 bases are shared with TRBD2. The CDR3 extends over 16 amino acids. Germline V gives CDR1 MNHGY, CDR2 SAAAGT. With V trimmed by 7 bases and J by 0 bases, 10 bases remained unmatched. CDR3 region: CASTLLAVRHQETQYF. CDR3 sequence (DNA): TGTGCCAGCACCTTACTAGCGGTCCGTCACCAAGAGACCCAGTACTTC.

The rearrangement links TRBV3-1 (or the pseudogene TRBV3-2) to TRBJ1-6; TRBD1 is a possible D gene (5 bases). This CDR3 spans 16 amino acids. CDR1 LGHDT and CDR2 YNNKEL come from the germline V gene (reference sequence). Trimming stripped 0 bases from V and 7 bases from J, with 13 bases between. CDR3 region: CASSQDDRRGNSPLHF. The CDR3 region has the DNA TGTGCCAGCAGCCAAGACGACAGACGGGGAAATTCACCCCTCCACTTT.

This rearrangement joins TRBV7-2 to TRBJ2-7, with D perhaps matching TRBD1 (5 bases). From germline, CDR1 is SGHTA and CDR2 FQGNSA. V was pared by 5 bases and J by 3 bases, with 11 bases between. The CDR3 has 13 residues. As DNA, the CDR3 is TGTGCCAGCAGCAGCCCGCAGGGCTACGAGCAGTACTTC. Its protein product is CASSSPQGYEQYF.

J is TRBJ1-1 and V is TRBV4-2; maybe TRBD1 (6 bases). CDR1 is LGHNA, CDR2 YNFKEQ, per germline. Trimming removed 3 bases from V and 1 base from J, with 12 bases in between. The CDR3 runs 15 residues. CDR3 amino acids: CASSQGNRENTEAFF. DNA of the CDR3: TGTGCCAGCAGCCAGGGCAACAGGGAGAACACTGAAGCTTTCTTT.

The CDR3 is CASSELAAAEKLFF. The CDR3 DNA follows: TGTGCCAGCTCAGAACTAGCTGCGGCAGAAAAACTGTTTTTT. J is TRBJ1-4 and V is TRBV18; D gene uncertain. The CDR3 totals 14 residues. V lost 5 bases to trimming and J lost 8 bases, with 15 bases between them. CDR1 and CDR2 (germline): KGHSH, LQKENI. Full variable domain (remainder filled in from reference TRBV18 and TRBJ1-4): NAGVMQNPRHLVRRRGQEARLRCSPMKGHSHVYWYRQLPEEGLKFMVYLQKENIIDESGMPKERFSAEFPKEGPSILRIQQVVRGDSAAYFCASSELAAAEKLFFGSGTQLSVL.

The chain employs TRBV19 and TRBJ2-1, with 7 bases aligning to TRBD1. The germline CDR1 and CDR2 sequences are LNHDA and SQIVND (reference sequence). V lost 0 bases and J lost 2; bases outside the gene matches: 10. The CDR3 totals 18 residues. Written as DNA, the CDR3 is TGTGCCAGTAGTATAGATGGGTTGAGGGGGACAGCCTACAATGAGCAGTTCTTC. It is translated as CASSIDGLRGTAYNEQFF.

The rearrangement links TRBV16 to TRBJ1-1; D not resolved. Germline CDR1 and CDR2: KGHSY and FQNENV. Trimming cost V 2 bases and J 2 bases, with 9 bases left between them. This CDR3 has 14 amino acids. The CDR3 DNA follows: TGTGCCAGCAGCCAACGATCCCCCAACACTGAAGCTTTCTTT. Its translation: CASSQRSPNTEAFF.

The chain recombines TRBV19 with TRBJ2-7; D possibly matches TRBD1 or TRBD2 (5 bases each). CDR1 and CDR2 (germline): LNHDA, SQIVND (reference sequence). V lost 3 bases and J 0 bases, leaving 12 bases between the germline ends. The CDR3 sequence is 15 residues long. CDR3 amino acids: CASSIYRGSSYEQYF. In DNA form, the CDR3 reads TGTGCCAGTAGTATTTACCGGGGCTCCTCCTACGAGCAGTACTTC.

The chain links TRBV6-2 or TRBV6-3 to TRBJ2-1; perhaps TRBD2 as D (5 bases). Germline loops: CDR1 MNHEY, CDR2 SVGEGT. This CDR3 has 20 residues. Trimming removed 2 bases from V and 2 bases from J, with 25 bases in between. CDR3 region: CASSYPVPPLAGGTYNEQFF. CDR3 sequence (DNA): TGTGCCAGCAGTTACCCGGTACCGCCGTTGGCGGGCGGAACCTACAATGAGCAGTTCTTC.

V is TRBV7-8 and J is TRBJ1-5; 8 positions match TRBD1. Losses at the gene ends were 4 bases for V and 6 bases for J; bases not matched to a gene: 5. In germline, CDR1 is SGHVS, CDR2 FQNEAQ. CDR3 length: 14 residues. The CDR3 DNA follows: TGTGCCAGCAGCTCGACAGGGGTTTTTCAGCCCCAGCATTTT. This gives the protein CASSSTGVFQPQHF.

The rearrangement links TRBV25-1 to TRBJ2-5; TRBD1 agrees at 9 bases. Germline-derived CDR1 and CDR2 are MGHDK and SYGVNS. The length of the CDR3 is 16 residues. Germline trimming cut 1 base from V and 2 bases from J; bases unmatched to any gene: 5. The CDR3 sequence: CASSEWLGQGQETQYF. CDR3 DNA sequence: TGTGCCAGCAGTGAATGGCTGGGACAGGGACAAGAGACCCAGTACTTC.

The chain employs TRBV7-9 and TRBJ1-2, with D possibly TRBD1 on 5 matching bases. The germline CDR1 and CDR2 sequences are SEHNR and FQNEAQ (reference sequence). V was trimmed by 1 base and J by 4 bases, leaving 7 bases between them. The CDR3 extends over 13 amino acids. Here the CDR3 DNA reads TGTGCCAGCAGCTTAGATGGGGCCTATGGCTACACCTTC. Protein: CASSLDGAYGYTF. Based on the CDR3 plus reference TRBV7-9 and TRBJ1-2, the full variable domain is DTGVSQNPRHKITKRGQNVTFRCDPISEHNRLYWYRQTLGQGPEFLTYFQNEAQLEKSRLLSDRFSAERPKGSFSTLEIQRTEQGDSAMYLCASSLDGAYGYTFGSGTRLTVV.

This clone is a singleton in its sample. The rearrangement links TRBV10-3 to TRBJ1-2; D not certain. The CDR3 sequence is 13 residues long. The V gene's germline CDR1 is ENHRY and CDR2 SYGVKD. Trimming removed 2 bases at V and 5 bases at J, with 9 bases between. The DNA for the CDR3 is TGTGCCATCAGTGAGCGCGCGGGATATGGCTACACCTTC. Translation gives CAISERAGYGYTF.

The chain combines TRBV12-3 or TRBV12-4 with TRBJ1-2; no firm D call. The CDR3 totals 13 residues. V was pared by 5 bases and J by 2 bases, with 9 bases between. The CDR3 sequence is CASSLGSNYGYTF. Written as DNA, the CDR3 is TGTGCCAGCAGTCTCGGATCGAACTATGGCTACACCTTC.

The V gene is TRBV4-2, the J gene TRBJ2-5, with TRBD1 as a possible D gene (5 bases). CDR3 length: 14 amino acids. Germline CDR1 reads LGHNA; CDR2 reads YNFKEQ. Trimming stripped 4 bases from V and 0 bases from J, with 9 bases between. The CDR3 here is CASSPGQDQETQYF. The CDR3 DNA follows: TGTGCCAGCAGCCCCGGACAAGACCAAGAGACCCAGTACTTC.

The V call is TRBV10-3, the J call TRBJ1-2, with 8 bases matching TRBD1. V gave up 4 bases and J gave up 3 bases; unmatched junction bases: 4. Germline assignment: CDR1 ENHRY and CDR2 SYGVKD. The CDR3 length is 14 residues. The CDR3 region is CAISVSDRDYGYTF. CDR3 DNA sequence: TGTGCCATCAGTGTTTCGGACAGGGACTATGGCTACACCTTC.

The chain recombines TRBV3-1 (or the pseudogene TRBV3-2) with TRBJ2-5, with 7 bases that match TRBD2. Germline V gene data show CDR1 as LGHDT and CDR2 as YNNKEL (reference sequence). The CDR3 covers 15 residues. Trimming cost V 4 bases and J 1 base; bases outside gene matches: 6. Here the CDR3 reads CASSRVASGQETQYF. The CDR3, as DNA: TGTGCCAGCAGCCGAGTAGCTAGCGGCCAAGAGACCCAGTACTTC.

A remark on this clone: The same CDR3 also results from other DNA sequences found in this sample. The chain is built from TRBV9 and TRBJ2-3, with D perhaps TRBD2 (5 bases). There are 13 residues in the CDR3. V shed 0 bases and J shed 5 bases, with 7 bases lying between them. CDR1 SGDLS and CDR2 YYNGEE come from the germline V gene. The CDR3 reads CASSVAGKDTQYF. The CDR3 DNA is TGTGCCAGCAGCGTAGCGGGGAAAGATACGCAGTATTTT.

This chain uses TRBV5-1 with TRBJ1-2; no reliable D call. CDR1 is SGHRS, CDR2 YFSETQ, per germline. The ends were cut back, 2 bases at V and 6 bases at J, with 11 bases in the middle. This CDR3 is 13 amino acids long. The CDR3, as DNA: TGCGCCAGCAGCTTAGGGCCAACTAATGGCTACACCTTC. Translating it yields CASSLGPTNGYTF.